This is a list of T cell receptor beta chains from one sample in a study of identical twins. From the 5' RACE reads, TCRdb called clonotypes with MiXCR, one entry per CDR3 protein. The sample has 300,000 to 350,000 distinct CDR3 sequences, about 12% seen once. These same data were also listed under a study on yellow fever vaccine responses in identical twins.

The sequenced sample was CD8+ T cells sorted from blood. The receptors were sampled from a woman in her late teens or twenties in good health. Both conserved end residues are part of each CDR3. A D gene is named only where the DNA matches it firmly. Only part of the rows carry a size: once, few, many, or a class if the clone is expanded.

clone_size	v_call	j_call	d_call	cdr3_aa	cdr3_nt
.	TRBV2	TRBJ2-7	TRBD2	CASTAGVSYEQYF	TGTGCCAGCACAGCGGGAGTTAGTTACGAGCAGTACTTC
.	TRBV28	TRBJ2-7	.	CASLGEDRYEQYF	TGTGCCTCTCTGGGGGAGGACCGTTACGAGCAGTACTTC
few	TRBV11-2	TRBJ2-1	TRBD2	CASSTTSGSYEQFF	TGTGCCAGCAGCACCACTAGCGGGAGCTATGAGCAGTTCTTC
many	TRBV5-1	TRBJ2-4	TRBD2	CASSPEGLAGDIQYF	TGCGCCAGCAGCCCGGAGGGACTAGCGGGTGACATTCAGTACTTC
.	TRBV24-1	TRBJ2-5	.	CATSDPSDLQTQYF	TGTGCCACCAGTGACCCCTCCGATTTACAGACCCAGTACTTC
many	TRBV7-9	TRBJ1-4	.	CASSPTGAREANEKLFF	TGTGCCAGCAGCCCAACCGGGGCAAGGGAGGCTAATGAAAAACTGTTTTTT
.	TRBV27	TRBJ2-1	TRBD2	CASSIAGRAYNEQFF	TGTGCCAGCAGCATAGCGGGGCGGGCCTACAATGAGCAGTTCTTC
few	TRBV10-3	TRBJ1-1	.	CAISEGGMNTEAFF	TGTGCCATCAGTGAGGGGGGGATGAACACTGAAGCTTTCTTT
.	TRBV7-9	TRBJ2-7	TRBD1	CASSFRDSIYEQYF	TGTGCCAGCAGCTTCCGGGACAGTATCTACGAGCAGTACTTC
few	TRBV19	TRBJ2-1	.	CASSIAAISYNEQFF	TGTGCCAGTAGTATAGCAGCGATCTCCTACAATGAGCAGTTCTTC
.	TRBV5-1	TRBJ2-3	.	CASSPGMGLGPYTDTQYF	TGCGCCAGCAGCCCGGGCATGGGCCTAGGGCCCTACACAGATACGCAGTATTTT
.	TRBV29-1	TRBJ2-1	.	CSVPLWGPEQFF	TGCAGCGTCCCACTATGGGGGCCGGAGCAGTTCTTC
few	TRBV12-3/TRBV12-4	TRBJ1-5	.	CASSPGEYQPQHF	TGTGCCAGCAGTCCAGGGGAGTATCAGCCCCAGCATTTT
few	TRBV12-3/TRBV12-4	TRBJ1-4	.	CASSLEQARDEKLFF	TGTGCCAGCAGTCTAGAACAGGCGAGGGATGAAAAACTGTTTTTT
few	TRBV12-3/TRBV12-4	TRBJ2-5	.	CASSFSQSQETQYF	TGTGCCAGCAGTTTCTCGCAGTCTCAAGAGACCCAGTACTTC
.	TRBV11-2	TRBJ1-6	TRBD1	CASSSGQGNSPLHF	TGTGCCAGCAGCTCGGGACAGGGAAACTCACCCCTCCACTTT
.	TRBV2	TRBJ2-1	.	CASSELTSSYNEQFF	TGTGCCAGCAGTGAACTTACGAGCTCCTACAATGAGCAGTTCTTC
few	TRBV28	TRBJ2-1	.	CASSYPPGGGNEQFF	TGTGCCAGCAGCTACCCTCCCGGGGGCGGGAATGAGCAGTTCTTC
many	TRBV7-9	TRBJ2-1	.	CASSLSETSHNEQFF	TGTGCCAGCAGCCTATCTGAGACGTCTCACAATGAGCAGTTCTTC
.	TRBV9	TRBJ2-1	TRBD2	CASSVYSGSGYNEQFF	TGTGCCAGCAGCGTTTATAGCGGGAGCGGGTACAATGAGCAGTTCTTC
.	TRBV20-1	TRBJ2-1	TRBD2	CSAREGGRFYNEQFF	TGCAGTGCTAGAGAAGGCGGGAGATTCTACAATGAGCAGTTCTTC
few	TRBV24-1	TRBJ2-1	TRBD2	CATSDPLAGPSSYNEQFF	TGTGCCACCAGTGACCCTCTAGCGGGGCCGAGCTCCTACAATGAGCAGTTCTTC
.	TRBV7-2	TRBJ1-1	.	CASSYKVGGEAFF	TGTGCCAGCAGCTACAAGGTTGGGGGAGAAGCTTTCTTT
.	TRBV29-1	TRBJ2-7	TRBD1	CSVVRTGVSEQYF	TGCAGCGTTGTCAGGACAGGGGTATCCGAGCAGTACTTC